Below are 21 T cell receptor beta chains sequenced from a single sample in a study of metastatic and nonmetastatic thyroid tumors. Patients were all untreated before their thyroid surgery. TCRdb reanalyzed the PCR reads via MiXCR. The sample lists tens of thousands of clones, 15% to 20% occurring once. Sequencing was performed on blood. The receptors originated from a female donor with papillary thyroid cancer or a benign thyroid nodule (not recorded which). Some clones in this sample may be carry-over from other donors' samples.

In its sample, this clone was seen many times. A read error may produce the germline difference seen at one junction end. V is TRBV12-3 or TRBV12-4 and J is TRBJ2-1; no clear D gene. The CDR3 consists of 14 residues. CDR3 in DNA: TGTGCCAGCAGTTTACTGGGATCCTTCAATGAGCAGTTCTTC. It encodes CASSLLGSFNEQFF.

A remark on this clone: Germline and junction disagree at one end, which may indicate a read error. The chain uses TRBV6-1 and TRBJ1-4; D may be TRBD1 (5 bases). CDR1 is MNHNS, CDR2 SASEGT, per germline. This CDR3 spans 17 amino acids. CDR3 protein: CACSEGVPLGINEKLFF. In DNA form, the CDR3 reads TGTGCCTGCAGTGAAGGGGTTCCCTTAGGGATTAATGAAAAACTGTTTTTT.

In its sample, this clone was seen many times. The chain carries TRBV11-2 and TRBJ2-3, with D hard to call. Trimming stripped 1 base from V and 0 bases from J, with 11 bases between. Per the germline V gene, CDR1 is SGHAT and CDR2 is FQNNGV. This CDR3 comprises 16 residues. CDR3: CASSLGVRASTDTQYF. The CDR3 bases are TGTGCCAGCAGCTTAGGGGTTCGGGCTAGCACAGATACGCAGTATTTT.

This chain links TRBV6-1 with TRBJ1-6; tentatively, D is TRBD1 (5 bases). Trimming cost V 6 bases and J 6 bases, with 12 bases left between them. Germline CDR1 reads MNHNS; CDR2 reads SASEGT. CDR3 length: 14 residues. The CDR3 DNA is TGTGCCAGCAGAGCCGGGACGGGTAATTCACCCCTCCACTTT. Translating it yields CASRAGTGNSPLHF.

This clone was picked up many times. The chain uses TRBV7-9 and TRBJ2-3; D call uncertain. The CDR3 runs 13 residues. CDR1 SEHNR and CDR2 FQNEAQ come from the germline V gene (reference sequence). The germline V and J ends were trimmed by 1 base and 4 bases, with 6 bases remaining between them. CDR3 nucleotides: TGTGCCAGCAGCTTAGGATCATCAGATACGCAGTATTTT. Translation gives CASSLGSSDTQYF.

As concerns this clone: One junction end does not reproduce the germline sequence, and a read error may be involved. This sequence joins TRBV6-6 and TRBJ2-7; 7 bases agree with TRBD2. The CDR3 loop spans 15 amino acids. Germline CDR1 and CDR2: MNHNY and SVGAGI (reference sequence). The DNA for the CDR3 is TGTGCCAGCAGTTATCGCGGGGGTAGCTCCTACGAGCATTATTTC. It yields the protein CASSYRGGSSYEHYF.

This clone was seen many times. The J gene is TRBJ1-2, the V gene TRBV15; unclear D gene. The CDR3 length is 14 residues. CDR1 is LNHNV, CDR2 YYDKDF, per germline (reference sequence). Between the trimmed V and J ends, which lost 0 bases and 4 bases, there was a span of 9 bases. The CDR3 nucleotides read TGTGCCACCAGCAGAGATCGCGTCAGCTATGGCTACACCTTC. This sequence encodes CATSRDRVSYGYTF.

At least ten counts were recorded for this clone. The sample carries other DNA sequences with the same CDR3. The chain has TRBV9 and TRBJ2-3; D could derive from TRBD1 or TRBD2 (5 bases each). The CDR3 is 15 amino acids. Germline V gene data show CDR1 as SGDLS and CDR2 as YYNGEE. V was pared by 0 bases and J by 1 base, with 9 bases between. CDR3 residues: CASSVVGVGTDTQYF. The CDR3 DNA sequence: TGTGCCAGCAGCGTAGTGGGGGTGGGCACAGATACGCAGTATTTT.

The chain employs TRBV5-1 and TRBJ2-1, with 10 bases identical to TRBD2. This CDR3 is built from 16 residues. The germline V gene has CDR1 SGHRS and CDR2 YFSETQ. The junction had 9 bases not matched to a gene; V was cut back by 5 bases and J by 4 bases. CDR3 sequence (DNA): TGCGCCAGCAGTCATACTAGCGGGATGGCATACAATGAGCAGTTCTTC. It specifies CASSHTSGMAYNEQFF.

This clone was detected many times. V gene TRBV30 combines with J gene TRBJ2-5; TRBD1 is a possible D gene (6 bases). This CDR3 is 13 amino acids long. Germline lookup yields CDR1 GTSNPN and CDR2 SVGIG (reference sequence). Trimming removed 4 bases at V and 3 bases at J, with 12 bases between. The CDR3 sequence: CAWNGAGEETQYF. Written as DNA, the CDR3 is TGTGCCTGGAATGGGGCAGGGGAAGAGACCCAGTACTTC.

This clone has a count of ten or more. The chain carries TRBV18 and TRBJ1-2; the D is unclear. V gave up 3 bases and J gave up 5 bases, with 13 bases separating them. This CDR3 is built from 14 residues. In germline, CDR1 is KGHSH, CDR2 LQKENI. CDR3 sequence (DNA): TGTGCCAGCTCACCGCCGGGATTGGCTTATGGCTACACCTTC. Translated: CASSPPGLAYGYTF.

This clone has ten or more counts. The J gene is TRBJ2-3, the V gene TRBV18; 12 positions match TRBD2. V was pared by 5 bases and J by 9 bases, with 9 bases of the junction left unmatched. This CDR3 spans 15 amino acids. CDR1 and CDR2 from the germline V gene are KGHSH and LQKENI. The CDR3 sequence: CASSEILAGGDTQYF. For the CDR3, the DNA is TGTGCCAGCTCAGAGATACTAGCGGGGGGAGACACGCAGTATTTT.

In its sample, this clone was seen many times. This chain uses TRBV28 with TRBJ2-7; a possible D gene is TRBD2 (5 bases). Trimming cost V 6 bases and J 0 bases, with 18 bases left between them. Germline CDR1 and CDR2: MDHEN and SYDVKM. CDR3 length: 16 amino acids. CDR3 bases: TGTGCCAGCAGCCCTCGGGGTGCAATCCTCTCCTACGAGCAGTACTTC. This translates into CASSPRGAILSYEQYF.

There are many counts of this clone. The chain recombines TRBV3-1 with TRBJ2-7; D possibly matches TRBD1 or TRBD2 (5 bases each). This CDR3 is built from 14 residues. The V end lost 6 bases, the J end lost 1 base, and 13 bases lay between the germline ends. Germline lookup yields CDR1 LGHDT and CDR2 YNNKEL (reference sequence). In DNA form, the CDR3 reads TGTGCCAGCAGTCGCAGGGACGGTTCCTACGAGCAGTACTTC. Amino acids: CASSRRDGSYEQYF.

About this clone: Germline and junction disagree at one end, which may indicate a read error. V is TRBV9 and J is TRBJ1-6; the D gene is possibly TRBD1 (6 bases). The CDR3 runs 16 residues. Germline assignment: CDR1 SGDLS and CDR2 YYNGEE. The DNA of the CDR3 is TGTGCCAGCAGCTCCCCGGCAGGGGCCGAAAATTCAACCCTACACTTT. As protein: CASSSPAGAENSTLHF.

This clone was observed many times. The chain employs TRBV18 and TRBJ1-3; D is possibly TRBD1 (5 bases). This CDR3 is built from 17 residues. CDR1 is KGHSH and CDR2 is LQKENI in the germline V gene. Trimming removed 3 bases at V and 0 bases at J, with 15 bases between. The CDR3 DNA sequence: TGTGCCAGCTCACCTTCGACAGCTGTAGACTCTGGAAACACCATATATTTT. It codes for CASSPSTAVDSGNTIYF.

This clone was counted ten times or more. This CDR3 is CASTPTGFSGELFF. For the CDR3, the DNA is TGTGCCAGCACCCCTACAGGGTTTTCCGGGGAGCTGTTTTTT. This chain joins TRBV12-3 or TRBV12-4 and TRBJ2-2; D possibly corresponds to TRBD1 (6 bases). The CDR3 contains 14 residues. The V and J ends lost 7 bases and 6 bases respectively, with 15 bases between them.

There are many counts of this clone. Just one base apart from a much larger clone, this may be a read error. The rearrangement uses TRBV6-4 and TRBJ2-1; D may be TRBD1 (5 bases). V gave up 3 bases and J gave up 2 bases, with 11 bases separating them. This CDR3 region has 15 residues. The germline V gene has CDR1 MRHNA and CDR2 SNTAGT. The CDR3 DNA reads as TGTGCCAGCAGTGAAGGGGCAAGGGCCTACAATGAGCAGTTCTTC. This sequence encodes CASSEGARAYNEQFF.

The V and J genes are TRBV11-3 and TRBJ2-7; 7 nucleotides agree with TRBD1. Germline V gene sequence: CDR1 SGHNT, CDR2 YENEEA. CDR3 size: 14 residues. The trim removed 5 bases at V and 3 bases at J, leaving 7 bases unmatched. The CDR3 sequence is CASSHRQGRYEQYF. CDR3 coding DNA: TGTGCCAGCAGCCACCGACAGGGCCGCTACGAGCAGTACTTC.

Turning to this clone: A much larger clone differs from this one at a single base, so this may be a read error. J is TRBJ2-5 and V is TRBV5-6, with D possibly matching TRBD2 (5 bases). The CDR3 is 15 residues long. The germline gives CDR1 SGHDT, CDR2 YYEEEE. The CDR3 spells CASILYGGLAETQYF. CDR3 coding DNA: TGTGCCAGCATCTTGTACGGAGGATTGGCGGAGACCCAGTACTTC.

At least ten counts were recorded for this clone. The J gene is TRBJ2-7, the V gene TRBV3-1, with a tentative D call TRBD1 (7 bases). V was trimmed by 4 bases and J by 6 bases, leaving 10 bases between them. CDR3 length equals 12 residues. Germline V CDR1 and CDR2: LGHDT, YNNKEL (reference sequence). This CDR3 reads CASSRQGGEQYF. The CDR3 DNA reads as TGTGCCAGCAGCCGCCAGGGGGGCGAGCAGTACTTC.